Shown below are 26 T cell receptor beta chains from a single sample sequenced in a study of response to subunit inactivated influenza vaccine. MiXCR, run by TCRdb on the RT-PCR reads, gives a single entry per CDR3 protein. The table has under 850,000 distinct CDR3 sequences, approximately 17% seen once. The input for sequencing was PBMCs from blood, taken less than 6 days after vaccination. These receptors all stem from a man aged 45-65 years who received an inactivated influenza vaccine.

This clonotype was seen only a few times. The V gene is TRBV4-3, the J gene TRBJ1-1; TRBD1 is a possible D gene (6 bases). V was trimmed by 0 bases and J by 1 base, leaving 12 bases between them. Germline CDR1 LGHNA, CDR2 YSLEER. This CDR3 spans 16 amino acids. In DNA form, the CDR3 reads TGCGCCAGCAGCCAAGATAGGACAGTTAAGAACACTGAAGCTTTCTTT. This codes for CASSQDRTVKNTEAFF.

The genes are TRBV7-8 and TRBJ2-4, with D possibly matching TRBD1 (5 bases). Germline V gene lookup returns CDR1 SGHVS and CDR2 FQNEAQ. The CDR3 is 15 amino acids. The V end lost 5 bases, the J end lost 0 bases, and 11 bases lay between the germline ends. The DNA for the CDR3 is TGTGCCAGCAGCCCCGTTAGGGGAGCCAAAAACATTCAGTACTTC. Its translation is CASSPVRGAKNIQYF.

V and J are TRBV5-1 and TRBJ2-3, with unresolved D. V dropped 2 bases and J dropped 4 bases, with 17 bases sitting between them. Germline-derived CDR1 and CDR2 are SGHRS and YFSETQ. This CDR3 is built from 16 residues. CDR3 in DNA: TGCGCCAGCAGCTTAGAAGGCGCGTCTCGGGCAGATACGCAGTATTTT. Residues: CASSLEGASRADTQYF.

The V gene is TRBV4-1, the J gene TRBJ2-7; 11 bases are shared with TRBD1. The CDR3 has 15 residues. CDR1 is MGHRA and CDR2 is YSYEKL in the germline V gene. The junction had 8 bases not matched to a gene; V was cut back by 4 bases and J by 6 bases. CDR3 sequence: CASSRGQGDFREQYF. The CDR3 nucleotides read TGCGCCAGCAGCCGGGGACAGGGGGACTTCCGCGAGCAGTACTTC.

The chain couples TRBV20-1 to TRBJ2-1, with 7 bases matching TRBD2. There are 16 residues in the CDR3. V gave up 0 bases and J gave up 8 bases; unmatched junction bases: 13. The germline gives CDR1 DFQATT, CDR2 SNEGSKA (reference sequence). The CDR3 DNA sequence: TGCAGTGCTAGAGATGCGGGAGCTTTCCCCCCCGATGAGCAGTTCTTC. This codes for CSARDAGAFPPDEQFF.

This clonotype has only a few counts. This chain joins TRBV4-2 and TRBJ2-1; D uncertain. Trimming shortened V by 0 bases and J by 12 bases, and 9 bases separated the two germline ends. Germline CDR1 is LGHNA and CDR2 is YNFKEQ. The CDR3 totals 12 residues. Here the CDR3 reads CASSQEYSRQFF. The DNA for the CDR3 is TGTGCCAGCAGCCAAGAATACTCGCGGCAGTTCTTC.

The J gene is TRBJ2-7, the V gene TRBV7-2, with unresolved D. Trimming cost V 2 bases and J 6 bases, with 17 bases left between them. This CDR3 is 15 amino acids long. Looked up from germline, CDR1 is SGHTA and CDR2 is FQGNSA. The CDR3 DNA reads TGTGCCAGCAGCTTATTGGGCCAGAGTTCCAGCGAGCAGTACTTC. Translated, it gives CASSLLGQSSSEQYF.

This clonotype was seen at least ten times. The chain links TRBV5-1 to TRBJ2-1; 8 nucleotides line up with TRBD1. Trimming at V came to 2 bases and at J to 9 bases, leaving 1 base not matched to a gene. Germline V lookup: CDR1 SGHRS, CDR2 YFSETQ. This CDR3 is 12 amino acids long. The CDR3 loop reads CASSFDRGEQFF. For the CDR3, the DNA is TGCGCCAGCAGCTTCGACAGGGGTGAGCAGTTCTTC.

This clonotype was counted only a few times. The chain recombines TRBV7-3 with TRBJ2-2; no definite D call. The CDR3 totals 13 residues. V lost 7 bases and J 6 bases, leaving 12 bases between the germline ends. In germline, CDR1 is SGHTA, CDR2 FQGTGA. For the CDR3, the DNA is TGTGCCAGCAACCTTGTGGGATCCGGGGAGCTGTTTTTT. It translates to CASNLVGSGELFF.

This clonotype was observed a handful of times. The rearrangement links TRBV30 to TRBJ2-7, with a weak D call TRBD2 (6 bases). The V gene's germline CDR1 is GTSNPN and CDR2 SVGIG (reference sequence). There are 14 residues in the CDR3. Trimming stripped 0 bases from V and 0 bases from J, with 9 bases between. CDR3 region: CAWSVWDFSYEQYF. The CDR3 DNA reads TGTGCCTGGAGTGTATGGGACTTCTCCTACGAGCAGTACTTC. Variable domain in full (rest from reference TRBV30 and TRBJ2-7): SQTIHQWPATLVQPVGSPLSLECTVEGTSNPNLYWYRQAAGRGLQLLFYSVGIGQISSEVPQNLSASRPQDRQFILSSKKLLLSDSGFYLCAWSVWDFSYEQYFGPGTRLTVT.

The CDR3 DNA sequence: TGTGCCAGCAGTTTTACGGGACAGGGGATTGATACGCAGTATTTT. It specifies CASSFTGQGIDTQYF. This sequence joins TRBV12-3 or TRBV12-4 and TRBJ2-3, with 10 bases fitting TRBD1. CDR3 length: 15 amino acids. V shed 3 bases, J shed 6 bases, and the junction held 6 bases outside the gene matches.

This clonotype has just one count. V gene TRBV6-1 combines with J gene TRBJ2-5, with 7 bases lining up with TRBD1. Germline CDR1 and CDR2: MNHNS and SASEGT. The CDR3 consists of 14 residues. V dropped 5 bases and J dropped 0; count of bases not matched to a gene: 3. The CDR3 coding sequence is TGTGCCAGCAGTCAACAGGGGAACCAAGAGACCCAGTACTTC. The encoded protein is CASSQQGNQETQYF.

The chain uses TRBV28 and TRBJ2-1; 10 bases align to TRBD2. V trimming: 5 bases; J trimming: 6 bases; junction bases outside the gene matches: 7. CDR1 is MDHEN and CDR2 is SYDVKM in the germline V gene. The CDR3 is made up of 15 amino acids. Written as DNA, the CDR3 is TGTGCCAGCAGTGCTCCCAGCGGGAGGGCCAATGAGCAGTTCTTC. Protein product: CASSAPSGRANEQFF.

There are a few counts of this clonotype. The rearrangement links TRBV4-2 to TRBJ2-7, with TRBD2 matching 9 bases. Looked up from germline, CDR1 is LGHNA and CDR2 is YNFKEQ. The CDR3 totals 15 residues. V lost 1 base to trimming and J lost 6 bases; unmatched junction nucleotides: 7. The CDR3 DNA reads TGTGCCAGCAGCCAAGTCAATAGCGGGGGACTCGAGCAGTACTTC. Amino acids: CASSQVNSGGLEQYF.

The chain links TRBV7-2 to TRBJ2-3, with TRBD1 identical over 7 bases. This CDR3 is built from 15 residues. Germline lookup yields CDR1 SGHTA and CDR2 FQGNSA. V was pared by 5 bases and J by 0 bases, with 5 bases of the junction left unmatched. The CDR3 loop is CASSPQGYSTDTQYF. Here the CDR3 DNA reads TGTGCCAGCAGCCCACAGGGGTATAGCACAGATACGCAGTATTTT.

Only a few counts were recorded for this clonotype. The chain employs TRBV7-2 and TRBJ2-7; D gene uncertain. The germline V gene has CDR1 SGHTA and CDR2 FQGNSA. The germline V and J ends were trimmed by 1 base and 4 bases, with 14 bases remaining between them. There are 15 residues in the CDR3. The CDR3 DNA follows: TGTGCCAGCAGCTTAGAATCTGGGGTGCGATACGAGCAGTACTTC. Its protein is CASSLESGVRYEQYF.

The CDR3 spells CASSKTGTLETQYF. The CDR3 bases are TGTGCCAGCAGCAAGACAGGGACGTTAGAGACCCAGTACTTC. This sequence joins TRBV7-2 and TRBJ2-5; 7 nucleotides agree with TRBD1. The CDR3 length is 14 residues. Germline V gene sequence: CDR1 SGHTA, CDR2 FQGNSA. V was pared by 5 bases and J by 4 bases, with 7 bases of the junction left unmatched.

This clonotype was counted only a few times. CDR3 region: CASSQDSREGAYEQYF. CDR3 DNA sequence: TGCGCCAGCAGCCAAGATTCCCGAGAGGGGGCCTACGAGCAGTACTTC. The chain combines TRBV4-1 with TRBJ2-7; TRBD1 is a possible D gene (6 bases). Trimming cost V 0 bases and J 2 bases, with 14 bases left between them. There are 16 residues in the CDR3. The germline V gene has CDR1 MGHRA and CDR2 YSYEKL.

The gene calls are TRBV24-1 and TRBJ2-1; TRBD1 agrees at 9 bases. The CDR3 covers 16 residues. V was clipped by 5 bases and J by 0 bases; unmatched bases: 4. The germline gives CDR1 KGHDR, CDR2 SFDVKD. CDR3 nucleotides: TGTGCCACCAGTGCCCACAGGGGGCTCTCCTACAATGAGCAGTTCTTC. The encoded protein is CATSAHRGLSYNEQFF.

This clonotype was seen a handful of times. The chain links TRBV28 to TRBJ1-5; TRBD1 agrees at 10 bases. The CDR3 is 15 residues long. CDR1 and CDR2 (germline): MDHEN, SYDVKM. The V and J ends lost 6 bases and 7 bases, in that order; junction bases with no gene match: 9. The CDR3 DNA sequence: TGTGCCAGCAGGTTCGGGGACAGGGGAAGGCAGCCCCAGCATTTT. This gives the protein CASRFGDRGRQPQHF.

V usage is TRBV5-1 and J usage is TRBJ2-6; the D gene could be TRBD1 or TRBD2 (5 bases each). Germline lookup yields CDR1 SGHRS and CDR2 YFSETQ. V dropped 0 bases and J dropped 0 bases, with 7 bases sitting between them. This CDR3 region has 16 residues. CDR3 region: CASSLGGNSGANVLTF. In DNA form, the CDR3 reads TGCGCCAGCAGCTTGGGGGGGAACTCTGGGGCCAACGTCCTGACTTTC. The variable domain in full, completed from reference TRBV5-1 and TRBJ2-6, reads KAGVTQTPRYLIKTRGQQVTLSCSPISGHRSVSWYQQTPGQGLQFLFEYFSETQRNKGNFPGRFSGRQFSNSRSEMNVSTLELGDSALYLCASSLGGNSGANVLTFGAGSRLTVL.

This clonotype appeared a few times. This chain links TRBV5-1 with TRBJ1-4; D is perhaps TRBD1 (6 bases). The V gene lost 0 bases and the J gene lost 11 bases, with 11 bases spanning the gap. Germline-derived CDR1 and CDR2 are SGHRS and YFSETQ. This CDR3 region has 13 residues. The CDR3 DNA follows: TGCGCCAGCAGCTTGGGACAGGAGGGGAAACTGTTTTTT. Translation gives CASSLGQEGKLFF.

This clonotype was counted between two and nine times. The chain is built from TRBV29-1 and TRBJ2-3; 8 bases match TRBD1. Trimming at V came to 5 bases and at J to 1 base, leaving 5 bases not matched to a gene. This CDR3 has 14 residues. Per germline, CDR1 SQVTM and CDR2 ANQGSEA. The CDR3: CSVNRGVGTDTQYF. The CDR3 DNA sequence: TGCAGCGTTAACAGGGGGGTCGGCACAGATACGCAGTATTTT.

This clonotype was picked up many times. The chain is built from TRBV6-1 and TRBJ2-3; no reliable D call. Germline-derived CDR1 and CDR2 are MNHNS and SASEGT. Trimming took off 6 bases at V and 1 base at J, with 14 bases between the two ends. The CDR3 runs to 15 residues. The CDR3 loop is CASRSRRSGTDTQYF. In nucleotides, the CDR3 is TGTGCCAGCAGATCCAGGCGGTCCGGCACAGATACGCAGTATTTT.

In this sample, this clonotype turned up many times. The rearrangement links TRBV6-1 to TRBJ2-7; TRBD1 agrees at 8 bases. Losses at the gene ends were 6 bases for V and 3 bases for J; bases not matched to a gene: 7. This CDR3 has 14 residues. Per germline, CDR1 MNHNS and CDR2 SASEGT. The CDR3 DNA reads as TGTGCCAGCAGCGCGGACAGGGTCGGCTACGAGCAGTACTTC. It specifies CASSADRVGYEQYF.

The J gene is TRBJ2-7, the V gene TRBV6-2 or TRBV6-3; D possibly matches TRBD1 or TRBD2 (5 bases each). The CDR3 is made up of 14 amino acids. Germline V gene sequence: CDR1 MNHEY, CDR2 SVGEGT. V was trimmed by 5 bases and J by 1 base, leaving 12 bases between them. CDR3 coding DNA: TGTGCCAGCAGTAAAGGGACCGCTTCCTACGAGCAGTACTTC. Protein product: CASSKGTASYEQYF.